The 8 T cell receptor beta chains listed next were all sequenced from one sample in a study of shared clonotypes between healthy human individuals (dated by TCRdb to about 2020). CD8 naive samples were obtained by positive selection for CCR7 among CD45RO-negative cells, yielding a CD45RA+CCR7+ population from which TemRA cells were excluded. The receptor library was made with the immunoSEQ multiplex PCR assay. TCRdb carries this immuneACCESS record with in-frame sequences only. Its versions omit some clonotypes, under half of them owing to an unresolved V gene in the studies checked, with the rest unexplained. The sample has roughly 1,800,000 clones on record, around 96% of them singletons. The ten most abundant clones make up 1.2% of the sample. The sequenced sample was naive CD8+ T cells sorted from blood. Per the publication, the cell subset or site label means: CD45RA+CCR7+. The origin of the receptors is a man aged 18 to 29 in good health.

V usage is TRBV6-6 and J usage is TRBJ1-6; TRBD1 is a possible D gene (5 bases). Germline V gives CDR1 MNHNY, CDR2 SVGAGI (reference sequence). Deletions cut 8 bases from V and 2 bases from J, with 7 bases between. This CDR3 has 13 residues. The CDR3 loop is CASGGTYNSPLHF. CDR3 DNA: TGTGCCAGCGGGGGAACCTATAATTCACCCCTCCACTTT.

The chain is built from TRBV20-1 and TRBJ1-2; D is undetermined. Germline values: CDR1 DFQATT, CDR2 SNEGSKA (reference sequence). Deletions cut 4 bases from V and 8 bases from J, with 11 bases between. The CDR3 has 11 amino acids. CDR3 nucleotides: TGCAGTGCTAACGACATTGACGGCTACACCTTC. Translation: CSANDIDGYTF.

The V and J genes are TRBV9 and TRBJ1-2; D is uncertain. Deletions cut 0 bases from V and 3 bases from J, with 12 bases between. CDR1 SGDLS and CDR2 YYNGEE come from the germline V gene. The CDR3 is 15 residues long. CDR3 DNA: TGTGCCAGCAGCGTAGGGGTCCTGGCGGACTATGGCTACACCTTC. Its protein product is CASSVGVLADYGYTF.

In nucleotides, the CDR3 is TGCGCCAGCAGCCAGACCGGGACAGGGCGCTACGAGCAGTACTTC. Translation gives CASSQTGTGRYEQYF. The chain couples TRBV4-1 to TRBJ2-7; 9 bases fit TRBD1. The V gene end was trimmed by 3 bases and the J gene end by 3 bases; junction bases not matched to a gene: 6. Germline V gene lookup returns CDR1 MGHRA and CDR2 YSYEKL. The CDR3 covers 15 residues.

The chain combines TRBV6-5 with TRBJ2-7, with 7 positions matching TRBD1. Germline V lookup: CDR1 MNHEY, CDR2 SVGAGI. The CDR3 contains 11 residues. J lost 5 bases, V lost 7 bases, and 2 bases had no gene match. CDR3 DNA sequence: TGTGCCAGCACCGACAGGGACGAGCAGTACTTC. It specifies CASTDRDEQYF.

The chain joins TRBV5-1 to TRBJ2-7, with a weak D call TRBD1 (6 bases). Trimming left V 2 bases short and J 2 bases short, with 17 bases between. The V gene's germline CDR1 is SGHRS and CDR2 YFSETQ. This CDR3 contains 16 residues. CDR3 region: CASSLNGYGTPYEQYF. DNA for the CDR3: TGCGCCAGCAGCTTAAACGGGTACGGGACACCCTACGAGCAGTACTTC. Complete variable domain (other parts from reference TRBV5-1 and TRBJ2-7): KAGVTQTPRYLIKTRGQQVTLSCSPISGHRSVSWYQQTPGQGLQFLFEYFSETQRNKGNFPGRFSGRQFSNSRSEMNVSTLELGDSALYLCASSLNGYGTPYEQYFGPGTRLTVT.

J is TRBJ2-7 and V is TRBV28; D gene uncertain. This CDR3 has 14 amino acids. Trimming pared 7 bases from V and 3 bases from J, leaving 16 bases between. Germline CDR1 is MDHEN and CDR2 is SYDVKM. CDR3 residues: CASTMGFESYEQYF. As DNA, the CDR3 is TGTGCCAGCACTATGGGCTTTGAAAGCTACGAGCAGTACTTC.

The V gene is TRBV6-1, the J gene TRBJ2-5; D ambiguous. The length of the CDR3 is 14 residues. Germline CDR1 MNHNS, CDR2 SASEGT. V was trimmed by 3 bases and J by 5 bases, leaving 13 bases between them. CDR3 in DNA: TGTGCCAGCAGTGACTGGGCCCGAGGTGAGACCCAGTACTTC. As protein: CASSDWARGETQYF.